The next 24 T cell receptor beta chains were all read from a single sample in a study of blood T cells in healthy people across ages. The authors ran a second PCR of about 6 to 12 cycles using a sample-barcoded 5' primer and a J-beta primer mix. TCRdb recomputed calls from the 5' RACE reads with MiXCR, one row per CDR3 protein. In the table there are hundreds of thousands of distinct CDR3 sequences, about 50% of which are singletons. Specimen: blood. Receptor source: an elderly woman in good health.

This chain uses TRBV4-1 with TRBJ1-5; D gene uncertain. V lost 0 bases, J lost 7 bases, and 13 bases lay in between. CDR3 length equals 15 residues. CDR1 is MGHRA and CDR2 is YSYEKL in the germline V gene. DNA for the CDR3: TGCGCCAGCAGCCAAGATTCGGCAGTCGGGCAGCCCCAGCATTTT. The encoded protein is CASSQDSAVGQPQHF.

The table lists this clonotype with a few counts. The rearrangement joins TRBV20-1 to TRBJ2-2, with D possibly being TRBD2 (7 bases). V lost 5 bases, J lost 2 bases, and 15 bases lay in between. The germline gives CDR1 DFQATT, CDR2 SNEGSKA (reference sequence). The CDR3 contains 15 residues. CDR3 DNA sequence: TGCAGTGCTGGGAGGGGGGCCTTCAACACCGGGGAGCTGTTTTTT. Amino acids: CSAGRGAFNTGELFF.

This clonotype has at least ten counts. CDR3 nucleotides: TGTGCCAGCAGCTGGCAACCGGGACTAGCGTACAATGAGCAGTTCTTC. Amino acids: CASSWQPGLAYNEQFF. V and J are TRBV5-5 and TRBJ2-1; TRBD2 aligns across 10 bases. The V and J ends lost 3 bases and 4 bases, in that order; junction bases with no gene match: 7. The germline V gene encodes CDR1 SGHKS and CDR2 YYEKEE (reference sequence). The CDR3 runs 16 residues.

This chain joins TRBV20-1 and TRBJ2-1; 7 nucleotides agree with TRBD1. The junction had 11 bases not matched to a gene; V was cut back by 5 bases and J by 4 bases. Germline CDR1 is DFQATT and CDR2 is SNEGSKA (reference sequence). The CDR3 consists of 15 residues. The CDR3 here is CSAETGSRAYNEQFF. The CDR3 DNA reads TGCAGTGCTGAGACAGGGAGTAGGGCTTACAATGAGCAGTTCTTC.

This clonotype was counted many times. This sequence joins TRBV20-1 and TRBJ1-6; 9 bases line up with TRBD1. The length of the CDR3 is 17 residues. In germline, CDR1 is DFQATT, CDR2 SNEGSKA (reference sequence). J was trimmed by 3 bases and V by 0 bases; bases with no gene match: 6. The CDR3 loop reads CSARDGGQGFYNSPLHF. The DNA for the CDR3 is TGCAGTGCTAGAGATGGGGGACAGGGCTTCTATAATTCACCCCTCCACTTT.

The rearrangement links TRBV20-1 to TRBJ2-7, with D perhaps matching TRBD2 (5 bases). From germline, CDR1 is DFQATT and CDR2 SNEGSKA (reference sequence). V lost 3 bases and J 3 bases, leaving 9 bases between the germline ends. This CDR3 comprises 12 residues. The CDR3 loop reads CSARLDYYEQYF. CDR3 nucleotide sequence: TGCAGTGCTAGGTTAGACTACTACGAGCAGTACTTC.

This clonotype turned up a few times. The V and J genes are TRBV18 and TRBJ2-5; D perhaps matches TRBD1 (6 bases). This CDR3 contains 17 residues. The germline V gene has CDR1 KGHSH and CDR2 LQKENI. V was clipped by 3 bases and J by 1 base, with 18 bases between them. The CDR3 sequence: CASSPTFQGLLQETQYF. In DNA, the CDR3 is TGTGCCAGCTCACCCACTTTTCAGGGGCTACTCCAAGAGACCCAGTACTTC. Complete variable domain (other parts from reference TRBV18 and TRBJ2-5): NAGVMQNPRHLVRRRGQEARLRCSPMKGHSHVYWYRQLPEEGLKFMVYLQKENIIDESGMPKERFSAEFPKEGPSILRIQQVVRGDSAAYFCASSPTFQGLLQETQYFGPGTRLLVL.

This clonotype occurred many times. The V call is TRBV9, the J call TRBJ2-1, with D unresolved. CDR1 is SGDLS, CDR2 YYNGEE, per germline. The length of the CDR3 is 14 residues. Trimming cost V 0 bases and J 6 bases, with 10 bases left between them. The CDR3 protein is CASSVDFRGNEQFF. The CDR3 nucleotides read TGTGCCAGCAGCGTAGACTTCCGCGGCAATGAGCAGTTCTTC.

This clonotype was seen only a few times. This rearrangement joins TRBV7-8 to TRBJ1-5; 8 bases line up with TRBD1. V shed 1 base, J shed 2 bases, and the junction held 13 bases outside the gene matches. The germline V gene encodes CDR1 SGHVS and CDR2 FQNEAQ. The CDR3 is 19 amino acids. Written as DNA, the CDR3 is TGTGCCAGCAGCTTAGGGCCCCCGACAGGGGTGTCTGGCAATCAGCCCCAGCATTTT. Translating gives CASSLGPPTGVSGNQPQHF.

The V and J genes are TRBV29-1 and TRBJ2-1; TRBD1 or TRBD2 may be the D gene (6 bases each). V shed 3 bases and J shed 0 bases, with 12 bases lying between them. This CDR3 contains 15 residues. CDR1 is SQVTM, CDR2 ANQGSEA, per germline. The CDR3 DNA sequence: TGCAGCGTTGACGGGGGCAGGGGCTCCTACAATGAGCAGTTCTTC. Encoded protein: CSVDGGRGSYNEQFF.

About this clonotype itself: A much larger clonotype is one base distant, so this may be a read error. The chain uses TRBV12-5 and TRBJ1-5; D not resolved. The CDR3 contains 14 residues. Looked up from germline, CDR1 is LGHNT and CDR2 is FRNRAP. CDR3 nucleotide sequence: TGTGATAGTGGTTTGGAATCAACCGGGCAGCCCCAGCATTTT. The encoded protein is CDSGLESTGQPQHF.

CDR3 DNA sequence: TGTGCCAGCAGCCGACAGGGGAGTGCGGGAGAGCAGTACTTC. It translates to CASSRQGSAGEQYF. The chain combines TRBV3-1 with TRBJ2-5, with D possibly matching TRBD1 (8 bases). The CDR3 sequence is 14 residues long. The V gene's germline CDR1 is LGHDT and CDR2 YNNKEL (reference sequence). V lost 4 bases and J 11 bases, leaving 20 bases between the germline ends.

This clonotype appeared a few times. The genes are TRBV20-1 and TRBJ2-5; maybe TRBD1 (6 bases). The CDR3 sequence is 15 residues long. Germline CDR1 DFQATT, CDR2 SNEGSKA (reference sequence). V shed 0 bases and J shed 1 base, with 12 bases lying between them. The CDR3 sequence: CSAREIVTGQETQYF. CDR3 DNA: TGCAGTGCTAGAGAGATAGTGACAGGCCAAGAGACCCAGTACTTC.

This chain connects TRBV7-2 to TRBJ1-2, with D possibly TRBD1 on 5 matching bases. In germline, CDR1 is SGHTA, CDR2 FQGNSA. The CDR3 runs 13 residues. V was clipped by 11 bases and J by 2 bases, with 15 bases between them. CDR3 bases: TGTGCCGCGGAGGGGAAAAGGAACTATGGCTACACCTTC. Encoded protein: CAAEGKRNYGYTF.

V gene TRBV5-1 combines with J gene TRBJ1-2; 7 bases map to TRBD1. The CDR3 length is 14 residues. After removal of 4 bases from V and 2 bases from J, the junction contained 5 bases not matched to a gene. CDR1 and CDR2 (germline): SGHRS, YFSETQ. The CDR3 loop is CASSKGQENYGYTF. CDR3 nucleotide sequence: TGCGCCAGCAGCAAAGGACAGGAGAACTATGGCTACACCTTC.

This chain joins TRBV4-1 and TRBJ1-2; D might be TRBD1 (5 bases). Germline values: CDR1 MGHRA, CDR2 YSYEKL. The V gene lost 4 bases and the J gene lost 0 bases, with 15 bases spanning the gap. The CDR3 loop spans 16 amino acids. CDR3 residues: CASSPRDRDTNYGYTF. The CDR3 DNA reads TGCGCCAGCAGCCCACGGGACCGAGACACTAACTATGGCTACACCTTC.

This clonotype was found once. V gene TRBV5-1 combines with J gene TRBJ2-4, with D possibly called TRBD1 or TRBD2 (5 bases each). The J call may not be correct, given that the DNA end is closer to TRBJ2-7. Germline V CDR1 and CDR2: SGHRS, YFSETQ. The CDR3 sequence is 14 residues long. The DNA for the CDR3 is TGCGCCAGCAGCTGGCAGGGTCTAGCCGACGAGCAGTACTTC. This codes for CASSWQGLADEQYF.

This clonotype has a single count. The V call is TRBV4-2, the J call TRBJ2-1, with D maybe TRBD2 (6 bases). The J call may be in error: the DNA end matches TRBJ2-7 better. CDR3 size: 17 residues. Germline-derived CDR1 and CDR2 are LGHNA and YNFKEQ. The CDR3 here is CASSQSKTAGSYNEQYF. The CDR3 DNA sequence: TGTGCCAGCAGCCAATCGAAGACAGCGGGCTCCTACAATGAGCAGTACTTC.

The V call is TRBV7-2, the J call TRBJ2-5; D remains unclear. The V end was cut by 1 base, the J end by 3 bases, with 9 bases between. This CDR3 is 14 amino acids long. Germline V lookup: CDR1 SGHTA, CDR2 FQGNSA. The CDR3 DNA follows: TGTGCCAGCAGCTTAGGGCCCGCGGAAGAGACCCAGTACTTC. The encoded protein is CASSLGPAEETQYF. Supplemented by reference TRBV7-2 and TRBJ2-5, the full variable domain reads GAGVSQSPSNKVTEKGKDVELRCDPISGHTALYWYRQSLGQGLEFLIYFQGNSAPDKSGLPSDRFSAERTGGSVSTLTIQRTQQEDSAVYLCASSLGPAEETQYFGPGTRLLVL.

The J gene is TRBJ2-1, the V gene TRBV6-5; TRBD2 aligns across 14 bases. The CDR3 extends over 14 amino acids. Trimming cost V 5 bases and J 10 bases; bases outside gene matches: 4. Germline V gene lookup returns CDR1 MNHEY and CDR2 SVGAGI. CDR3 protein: CASSPGTSGGEQFF. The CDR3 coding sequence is TGTGCCAGCAGTCCCGGGACTAGCGGGGGAGAGCAGTTCTTC.

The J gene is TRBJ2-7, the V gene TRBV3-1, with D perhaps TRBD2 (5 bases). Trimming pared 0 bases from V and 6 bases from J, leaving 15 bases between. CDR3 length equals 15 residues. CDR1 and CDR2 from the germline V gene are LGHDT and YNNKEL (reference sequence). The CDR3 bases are TGTGCCAGCAGCCAAGATTTTGGGCGGGCCCGCGAGCAGTACTTC. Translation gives CASSQDFGRAREQYF.

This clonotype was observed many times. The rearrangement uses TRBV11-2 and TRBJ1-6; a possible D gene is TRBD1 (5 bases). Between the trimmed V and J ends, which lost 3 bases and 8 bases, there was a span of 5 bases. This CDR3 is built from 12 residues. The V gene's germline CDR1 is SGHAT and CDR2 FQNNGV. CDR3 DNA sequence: TGTGCCAGCAGCTTGGGGGATTCACCCCTCCACTTT. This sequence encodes CASSLGDSPLHF.

DNA of the CDR3: TGCGCCAGCAGCTTGGAGGGACAGCGCGCTAACTATGGCTACACCTTC. Translation: CASSLEGQRANYGYTF. V and J are TRBV5-1 and TRBJ1-2; 7 nucleotides match TRBD1. The V and J ends lost 0 bases and 0 bases, in that order; junction bases with no gene match: 5. Germline CDR1 is SGHRS and CDR2 is YFSETQ. The CDR3 is made up of 16 amino acids.

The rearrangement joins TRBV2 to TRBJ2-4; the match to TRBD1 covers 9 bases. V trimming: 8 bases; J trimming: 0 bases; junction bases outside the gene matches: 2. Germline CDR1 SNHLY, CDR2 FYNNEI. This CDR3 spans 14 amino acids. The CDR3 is CASGDRVAKNIQYF. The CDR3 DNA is TGTGCCAGCGGGGACAGGGTAGCCAAAAACATTCAGTACTTC.